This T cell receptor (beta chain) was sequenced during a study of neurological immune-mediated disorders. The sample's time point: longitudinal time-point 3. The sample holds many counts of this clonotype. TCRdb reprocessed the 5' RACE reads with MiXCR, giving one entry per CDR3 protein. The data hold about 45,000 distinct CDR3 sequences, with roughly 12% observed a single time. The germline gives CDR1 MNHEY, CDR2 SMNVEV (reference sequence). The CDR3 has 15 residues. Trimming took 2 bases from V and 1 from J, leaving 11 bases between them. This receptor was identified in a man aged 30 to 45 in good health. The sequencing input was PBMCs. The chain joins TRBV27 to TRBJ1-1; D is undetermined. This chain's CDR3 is CASSLVTPGNTEAFF. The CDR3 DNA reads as TGTGCCAGCAGTTTAGTAACCCCAGGGAACACTGAAGCTTTCTTT.